The clone carrying this TCR beta chain has more than one count but fewer than ten. The data were obtained in a study of neoadjuvant anti-PD-1 for oral cavity cancer. Germline V CDR1 and CDR2: SGHNT, YYREEE (reference sequence). The CDR3 sequence is 14 residues long. The V and J ends lost 3 bases and 0 bases respectively, with 10 bases between them. TCRdb keeps only in-frame clones here, not all; method: immunoSEQ multiplex PCR. The data contain about 14,000 clones, about two thirds of them seen just once; the ten biggest clones take up almost 3%. Time point indicated: after neoadjuvant nivolumab, at surgical resection. Blood cells were analyzed directly, without culture or expansion.

This specimen consisted of PBMCs, obtained after nivolumab (anti-PD-1) treatment. The clonotype was recovered from a person between 40 and 85 years old with oral cavity squamous cell carcinoma. This rearrangement joins TRBV5-4 to TRBJ2-7; D may be TRBD2 (6 bases). As DNA, the CDR3 is TGTGCCAGCAGCTGGGACTGGAGCTCCTACGAGCAGTACTTC. This sequence encodes CASSWDWSSYEQYF.